This entry describes one T cell receptor (beta chain). Which antigen it targets is not known. Base qualities are not provided; no much larger clone lies one nucleotide away. TCR CDR3 regions were amplified from genomic DNA by multiplex PCR using the deep immunoSEQ assay. For each cell subset, the extracted genomic DNA was distributed evenly across all wells of several immunoSEQ 96-well plates, and each plate served as one replicate. Each replicate PCR for sorted subsets received roughly 0.2 ug genomic DNA, equal to roughly 33,000 T cell genomes. Purified libraries were quantified with a Qubit 3.0 fluorometer, sized on a Bioanalyzer 2100, and re-quantified with the KAPA Library Quantification kit. Each immunoSEQ 96-well plate was sequenced on its own single-read 150-cycle Illumina NextSeq 550 flow cell. For the original study's pipeline: The immunoSEQ output contained only junctional sequences without quality scores, so filtering could not match that applied to full-length reads. Sequences were annotated with PyIR, a Python wrapper for IgBLAST v1.9, using IMGT germline references to assign V/J genes and CDR3. Reads with weak V/J assignments (E-value above 1e-6), missing CDR3, stop codons, out-of-frame junctions, or ambiguous translated residues were removed. V3J clonotypes were defined by identical inferred V gene, J gene, and CDR3 amino acid sequence. The percentage overlap between two repertoires was calculated by dividing the number of shared unique clonotypes by the size of the smaller repertoire. Richness of each repertoire was evaluated using RTK rarefaction, the Chao1 estimator, and Recon v2.1 estimates of unobserved clonotypes. Generation probabilities were computed with OLGA for all TCRbeta clonotypes obtained by the gDNA method from several donors. What TCRdb holds here is the immuneACCESS table cut down to in-frame rearrangements. Part of the clones is not present; checked against another copy, under half of the missing clones reflect an unresolved V gene, and the others are unexplained. V and J calls and clone size are as listed in that table; D and trimming were resolved from the DNA. This sample lists about 2.4 million clones; around 94% were detected once. The ten largest clones represent roughly 0.15% of the sample.

This specimen comes from a study of shared clonotypes between healthy human individuals (dated by TCRdb to about 2020). In the study overall: The cohort included three men and a couple of women between 18 and 49 years of age. The study deeply sequenced blood TCR repertoires of five healthy adults to estimate repertoire size and the extent of clonotype sharing between individuals. Libraries were prepared and TCR repertoires were sequenced by different laboratories using diverse techniques, in order to increase sequencing depth and limit assay-specific biases. Leukapheresis yielded between about 0.94 and 9 billion PBMCs per donor. For each donor, CD4 naive and CD4 memory were each given three plates, CD8 naive was given two plates, and CD8 memory was given one plate.

Trimming takes 5 bases off V and 6 bases off J; junction bases not matched to a gene: 8. CDR3 length: 15 amino acids, cysteine to phenylalanine. CDR3 DNA is the only sequence kept; it has 45 bases, read in frame from the first base. Overall study outcomes, separate from this receptor: Higher generation probabilities were observed for clonotypes shared by all four sorted-subset donors than for non-shared clonotypes. Because the study included only a small number of donors, the genetic and exposure-history diversity represented was limited. Sampling was limited to blood, and TCR repertoires in tissue likely differ from TCR repertoires in blood. Naive subsets generally had larger estimated clonotype richness than memory subsets. Across a few donors, around 5% of naive CD4, around 3.5% of naive CD8, 2.3% of memory CD4, and under 0.45% of memory CD8 clonotypes were shared. Pairwise subsampling led to the expectation that sequencing depth would affect the degree of clonotype sharing among donors. Rarefaction of sorted-subset datasets indicated incomplete sequencing despite the large sequencing depth.

Donors were healthy HIV-negative adults with no recently reported acute infections or vaccinations. Every donor was a Caucasian adult living in Nashville, Tennessee, USA. Magnetic negative selection was used to enrich CD4+ T cells, after which naive cells were positively selected on CD45RA and the negative fraction became the memory subset. After blood collection by leukapheresis, PBMCs were isolated using Ficoll-Histopaque density gradient centrifugation and then cryopreserved in the vapor phase of liquid nitrogen. Purity and quantity of every magnetically sorted T cell population were checked by analytical flow cytometry. From each sorted fraction, genomic DNA was isolated and quantified by UV absorbance on a Nanodrop 2000c.

The receptor was isolated from a man aged 18 to 30 in good health. The sample was naive CD4+ T cells sorted from blood. The intended sense of this specimen's cell subset or site label: CD45RA+ positively selected. The rearranged segments are TRBV5-3 and TRBJ2-5; 12 bases in the junction line up with TRBD2. TRBV5-3 is marked as an open reading frame, function uncertain. The CDR3 region reads CARSYEGLAGKTQYF. The DNA is TGTGCCAGAAGTTATGAGGGACTAGCGGGCAAGACCCAGTACTTC.